This record looks at one T cell receptor beta chain sequence and its context. This clonotype was seen a handful of times. It has no known antigen specificity. This clone may be a read error of a much larger clone one base away. This sample was included in a study of response to subunit inactivated influenza vaccine (dated by TCRdb to 2017 to 2018). Context from the whole study: Deep quantitative T cell receptor repertoire profiling was used in the study to track responses to a trivalent subunit inactivated influenza vaccine.

The time point label for this specimen denotes: 45 days after influenza vaccine administration. Broad study findings and their caveats: It was suggested by the authors that each seasonal influenza vaccination may recruit only a limited number of new T cells.

Library generation was performed with RT-PCR. The sample was run on an Illumina HiSeq 2500. TCRdb reanalyzed the raw reads on its own, using fastp at Q25 for trimming and MiXCR for clone calling, and kept in-frame beta chains. Each record represents a unique CDR3 protein, reported with the most common genes and DNA among its rows. The sample table lists approximately 530,000 distinct CDR3 sequences, 10% to 15% of them with a count of one. Jointly, the top ten make up about an eighth of the sample. The germline V gene sets CDR1 to SGHAT and CDR2 to FQNNGV. The CDR3 has 14 amino acids, counting the end cysteine and phenylalanine. Only the CDR3 DNA is retained, 42 bases long and in frame from the first base. After removal of 4 bases from V and 1 base from J, the junction retains 1 base not matched to a gene.

This sequence originates from a man aged 45-65 years who received an inactivated influenza vaccine. Donor details come from another sample of the same person, matched by shared clones. This chain is built from TRBV11-2 and TRBJ1-1, with 9 bases in between that match TRBD1. This specimen was PBMCs from blood, taken roughly 48 days after vaccination. The CDR3 protein sequence reads: CASSWDRANTEAFF. The base sequence is TGTGCCAGCAGCTGGGACAGGGCGAACACTGAAGCTTTCTTT.